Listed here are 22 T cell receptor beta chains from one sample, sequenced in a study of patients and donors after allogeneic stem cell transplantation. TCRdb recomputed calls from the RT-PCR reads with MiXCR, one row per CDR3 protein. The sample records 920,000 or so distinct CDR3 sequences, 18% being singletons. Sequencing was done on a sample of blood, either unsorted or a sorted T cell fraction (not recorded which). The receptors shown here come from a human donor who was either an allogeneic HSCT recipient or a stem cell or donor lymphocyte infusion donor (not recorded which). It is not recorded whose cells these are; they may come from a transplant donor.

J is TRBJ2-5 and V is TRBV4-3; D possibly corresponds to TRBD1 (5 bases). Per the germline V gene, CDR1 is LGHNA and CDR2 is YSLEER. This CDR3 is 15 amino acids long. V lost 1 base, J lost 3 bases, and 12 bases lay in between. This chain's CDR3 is CASSQAVQGEETQYF. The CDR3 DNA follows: TGCGCCAGCAGCCAAGCCGTGCAAGGGGAAGAGACCCAGTACTTC.

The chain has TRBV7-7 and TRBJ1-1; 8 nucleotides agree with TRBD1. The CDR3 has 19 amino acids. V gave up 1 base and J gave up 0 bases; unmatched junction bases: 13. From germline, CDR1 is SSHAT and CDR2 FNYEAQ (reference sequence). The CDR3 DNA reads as TGTGCCAGCAGCTTAGTTGAGACAGGGGACCCATATATGAACACTGAAGCTTTCTTT. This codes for CASSLVETGDPYMNTEAFF. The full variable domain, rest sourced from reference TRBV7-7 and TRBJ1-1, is GAGVSQSPRYKVTKRGQDVTLRCDPISSHATLYWYQQALGQGPEFLTYFNYEAQPDKSGLPSDRFSAERPEGSISTLTIQRTEQRDSAMYRCASSLVETGDPYMNTEAFFGQGTRLTVV.

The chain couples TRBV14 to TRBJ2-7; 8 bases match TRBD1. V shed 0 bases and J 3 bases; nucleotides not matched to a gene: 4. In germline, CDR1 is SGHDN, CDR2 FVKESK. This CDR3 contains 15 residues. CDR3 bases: TGTGCCAGCAGCCAAGACCGGGACAGGTACTACGAGCAGTACTTC. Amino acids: CASSQDRDRYYEQYF. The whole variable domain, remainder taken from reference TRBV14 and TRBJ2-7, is EAGVTQFPSHSVIEKGQTVTLRCDPISGHDNLYWYRRVMGKEIKFLLHFVKESKQDESGMPNNRFLAERTGGTYSTLKVQPAELEDSGVYFCASSQDRDRYYEQYFGPGTRLTVT.

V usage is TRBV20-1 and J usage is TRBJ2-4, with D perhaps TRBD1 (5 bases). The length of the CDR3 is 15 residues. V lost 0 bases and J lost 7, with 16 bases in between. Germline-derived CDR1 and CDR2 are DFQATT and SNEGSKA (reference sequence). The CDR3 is CSARDWALAGNIQYF. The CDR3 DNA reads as TGCAGTGCTAGAGATTGGGCGTTGGCAGGGAACATTCAGTACTTC.

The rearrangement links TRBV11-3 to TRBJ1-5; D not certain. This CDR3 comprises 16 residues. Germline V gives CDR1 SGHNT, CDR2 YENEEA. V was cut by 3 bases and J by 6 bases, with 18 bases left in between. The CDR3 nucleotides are TGTGCCAGCAGCTTCCTCCGGTGTGGGGAATGTCAGCCCCAGCATTTT. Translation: CASSFLRCGECQPQHF.

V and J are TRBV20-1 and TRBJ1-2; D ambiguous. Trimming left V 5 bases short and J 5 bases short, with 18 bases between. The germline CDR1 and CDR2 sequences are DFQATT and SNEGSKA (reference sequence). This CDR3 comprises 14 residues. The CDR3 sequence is CSALLRWHPYGYTF. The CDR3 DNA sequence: TGCAGTGCTCTCCTCCGGTGGCACCCTTATGGCTACACCTTC.

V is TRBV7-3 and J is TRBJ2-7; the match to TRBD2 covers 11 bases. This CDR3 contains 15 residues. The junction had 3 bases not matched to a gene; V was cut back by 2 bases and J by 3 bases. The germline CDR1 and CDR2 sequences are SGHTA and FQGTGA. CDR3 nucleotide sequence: TGTGCCAGCAGCTTACTAGCGGGGGGCTACTACGAGCAGTACTTC. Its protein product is CASSLLAGGYYEQYF.

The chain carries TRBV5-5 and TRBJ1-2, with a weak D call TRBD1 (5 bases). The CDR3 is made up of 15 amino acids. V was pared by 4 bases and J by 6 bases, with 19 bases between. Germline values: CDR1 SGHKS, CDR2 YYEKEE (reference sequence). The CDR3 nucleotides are TGTGCCAGCAGCGGTACCGGGTCCCCAGGGCATGGCTACACCTTC. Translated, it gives CASSGTGSPGHGYTF.

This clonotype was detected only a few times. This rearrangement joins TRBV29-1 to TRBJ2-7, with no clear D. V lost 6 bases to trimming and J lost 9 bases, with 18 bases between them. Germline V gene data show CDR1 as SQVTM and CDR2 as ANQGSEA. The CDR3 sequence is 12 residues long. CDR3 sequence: CSVGGSWLGQYF. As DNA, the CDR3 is TGCAGCGTGGGTGGCAGCTGGTTAGGGCAGTACTTC.

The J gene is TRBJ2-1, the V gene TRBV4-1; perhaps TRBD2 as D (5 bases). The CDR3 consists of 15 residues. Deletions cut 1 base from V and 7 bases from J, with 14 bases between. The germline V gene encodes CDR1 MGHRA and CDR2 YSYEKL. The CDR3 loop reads CASSQARTPGNEQFF. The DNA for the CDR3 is TGCGCCAGCAGCCAAGCACGGACCCCGGGGAATGAGCAGTTCTTC.

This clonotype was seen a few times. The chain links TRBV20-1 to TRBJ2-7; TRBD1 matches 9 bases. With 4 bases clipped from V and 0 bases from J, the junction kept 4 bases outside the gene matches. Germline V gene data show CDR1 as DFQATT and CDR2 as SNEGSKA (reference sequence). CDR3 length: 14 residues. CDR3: CSATDRGSSYEQYF. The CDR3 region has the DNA TGCAGTGCTACTGACAGGGGGAGCTCCTACGAGCAGTACTTC.

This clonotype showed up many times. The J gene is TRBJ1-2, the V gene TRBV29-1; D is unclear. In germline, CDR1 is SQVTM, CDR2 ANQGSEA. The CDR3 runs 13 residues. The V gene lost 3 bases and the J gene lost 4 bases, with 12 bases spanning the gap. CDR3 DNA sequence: TGCAGCGTTGATGGTCCAAGCTCCTATGGCTACACCTTC. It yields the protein CSVDGPSSYGYTF.

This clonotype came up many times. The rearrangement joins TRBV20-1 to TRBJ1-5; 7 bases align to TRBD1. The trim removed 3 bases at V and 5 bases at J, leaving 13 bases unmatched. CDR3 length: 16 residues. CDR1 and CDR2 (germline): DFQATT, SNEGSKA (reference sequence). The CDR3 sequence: CSASILRGTADQPQHF. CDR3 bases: TGCAGTGCTAGTATCCTGAGGGGGACAGCTGATCAGCCCCAGCATTTT.

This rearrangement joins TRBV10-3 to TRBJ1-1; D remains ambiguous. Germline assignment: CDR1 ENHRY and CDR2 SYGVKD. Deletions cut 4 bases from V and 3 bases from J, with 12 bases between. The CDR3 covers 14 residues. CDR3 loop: CAISGTTMDTEAFF. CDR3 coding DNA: TGTGCCATCAGTGGGACTACGATGGACACTGAAGCTTTCTTT.

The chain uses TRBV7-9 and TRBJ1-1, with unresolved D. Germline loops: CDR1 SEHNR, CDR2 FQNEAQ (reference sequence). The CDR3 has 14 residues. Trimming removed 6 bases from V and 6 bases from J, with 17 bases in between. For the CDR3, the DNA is TGTGCCAGCAGGGGCTCGGGAACAGATCCTGAAGCTTTCTTT. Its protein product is CASRGSGTDPEAFF.

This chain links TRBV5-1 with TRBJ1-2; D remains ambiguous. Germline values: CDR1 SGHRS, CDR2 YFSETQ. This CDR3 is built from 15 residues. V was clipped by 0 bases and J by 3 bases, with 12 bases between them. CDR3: CASSLGVERDYGYTF. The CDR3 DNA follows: TGCGCCAGCAGCTTGGGTGTGGAGAGGGACTATGGCTACACCTTC.

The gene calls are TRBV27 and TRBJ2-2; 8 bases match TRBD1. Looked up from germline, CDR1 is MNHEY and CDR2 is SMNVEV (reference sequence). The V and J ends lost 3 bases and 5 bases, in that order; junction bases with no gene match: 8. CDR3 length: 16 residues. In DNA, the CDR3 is TGTGCCAGCAGTTTTACAGGGGGTGACGGTACCGGGGAGCTGTTTTTT. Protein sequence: CASSFTGGDGTGELFF.

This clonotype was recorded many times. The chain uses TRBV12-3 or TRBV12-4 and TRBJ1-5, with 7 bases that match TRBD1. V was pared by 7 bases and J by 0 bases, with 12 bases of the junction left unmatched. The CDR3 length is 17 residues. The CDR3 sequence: CASTDGWGQYSNQPQHF. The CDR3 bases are TGTGCCAGCACCGACGGGTGGGGACAGTATAGCAATCAGCCCCAGCATTTT.

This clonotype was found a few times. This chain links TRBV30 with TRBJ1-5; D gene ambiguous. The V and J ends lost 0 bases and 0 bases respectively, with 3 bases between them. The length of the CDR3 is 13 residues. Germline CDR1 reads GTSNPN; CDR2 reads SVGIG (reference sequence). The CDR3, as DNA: TGTGCCTGGAGTGTAGGTAGCAATCAGCCCCAGCATTTT. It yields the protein CAWSVGSNQPQHF.

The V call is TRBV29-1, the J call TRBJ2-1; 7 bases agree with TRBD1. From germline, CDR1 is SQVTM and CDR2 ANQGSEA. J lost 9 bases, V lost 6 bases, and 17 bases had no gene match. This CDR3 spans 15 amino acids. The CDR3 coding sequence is TGCAGCGTAGTAGGGCATGAAGACAGGGCCGGTGAGCAGTTCTTC. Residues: CSVVGHEDRAGEQFF.

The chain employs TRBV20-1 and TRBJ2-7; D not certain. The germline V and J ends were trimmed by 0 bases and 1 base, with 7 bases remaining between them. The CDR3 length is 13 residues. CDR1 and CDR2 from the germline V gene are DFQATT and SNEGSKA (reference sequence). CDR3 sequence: CSARDLQSYEQYF. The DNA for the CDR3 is TGCAGTGCTAGAGATCTACAGTCCTACGAGCAGTACTTC.

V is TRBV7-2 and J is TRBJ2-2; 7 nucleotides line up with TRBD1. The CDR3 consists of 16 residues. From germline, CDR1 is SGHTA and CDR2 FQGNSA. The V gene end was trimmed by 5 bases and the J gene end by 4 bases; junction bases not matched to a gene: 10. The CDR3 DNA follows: TGTGCCAGCAGCCCAAAGTGGGACAGCCTCACCGGGGAGCTGTTTTTT. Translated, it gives CASSPKWDSLTGELFF.